This TCR beta chain emerged from a study of T cell responses to AZD1222 COVID-19 vaccine. Broader study findings: Sampled repertoires all dated from after the peak T cell response. Recipients of AZD1222 seropositive at baseline numbered only 5 to 7.

Profiled with immunoSEQ multiplex PCR; TCRdb holds only in-frame clones, not every one. The profile covers more than 85,000 clones, with nearly 90% appearing a single time and over 10% taken by the ten largest. About this clone: Its target is not known.

The ends were cut back, 7 bases at V and 7 bases at J, with 17 bases in the middle. Looked up from germline, CDR1 is LNHDA and CDR2 is SQIVND (reference sequence). The CDR3 is 15 residues long. This TCR was recovered from an adult in good health. The rearrangement joins TRBV19 to TRBJ1-6, with D tentatively TRBD1 (5 bases). The source material was peripheral blood, sampled on day 0 of MenACWY control vaccination. In DNA form, the CDR3 reads TGTGCCAGTACCGGGACGGGAGGGGAAAATTCACCCCTCCACTTT. The encoded protein is CASTGTGGENSPLHF.